One and the same sample provided the 14 T cell receptor beta chains below, sequenced in a study of blood T cells in healthy people across ages. Through a sample-barcoded 5' primer and a J-beta primer mix, a second PCR was run for roughly 6 to 11 cycles. TCRdb redid the calling of the 5' RACE reads with MiXCR, one entry per CDR3 protein. There are about 970,000 distinct CDR3 sequences in the sample; about 51% occur only once, and 20% to 25% lies in the top ten. Sequencing used blood. The source is a woman between 55 and 75 years old in good health.

This clonotype was seen more than once but under ten times. The J gene is TRBJ1-2, the V gene TRBV28; possibly TRBD1 for D (6 bases). Germline CDR1 and CDR2: MDHEN and SYDVKM. V lost 3 bases to trimming and J lost 4 bases, with 9 bases between them. CDR3 length: 13 residues. The CDR3 spells CASSFRQAYGYTF. CDR3 sequence (DNA): TGTGCCAGCAGTTTTCGACAGGCCTATGGCTACACCTTC.

The chain joins TRBV20-1 to TRBJ2-3; D call uncertain. V lost 2 bases and J 0 bases, leaving 9 bases between the germline ends. The CDR3 length is 14 residues. In germline, CDR1 is DFQATT, CDR2 SNEGSKA (reference sequence). CDR3 residues: CSARPPGSTDTQYF. The CDR3 nucleotides read TGCAGTGCTAGACCGCCCGGGAGCACAGATACGCAGTATTTT.

J is TRBJ2-4 and V is TRBV2; TRBD2 might be the D (7 bases). Trimming removed 6 bases at V and 11 bases at J, with 17 bases between. This CDR3 is built from 13 residues. CDR1 and CDR2 from the germline V gene are SNHLY and FYNNEI. This CDR3 is CASRTDSGKVQYF. CDR3 coding DNA: TGTGCCAGCAGAACGGACAGCGGGAAGGTTCAGTACTTC. Supplemented by reference TRBV2 and TRBJ2-4, the full variable domain reads EPEVTQTPSHQVTQMGQEVILRCVPISNHLYFYWYRQILGQKVEFLVSFYNNEISEKSEIFDDQFSVERPDGSNFTLKIRSTKLEDSAMYFCASRTDSGKVQYFGAGTRLSVL.

V is TRBV5-1 and J is TRBJ2-3; D is perhaps TRBD1 (5 bases). Per germline, CDR1 SGHRS and CDR2 YFSETQ. Trimming took 9 bases from V and 1 from J, leaving 15 bases between them. This CDR3 contains 14 residues. Here the CDR3 DNA reads TGCGCCACCAAGGGTGGGGCTCGCACAGATACGCAGTATTTT. Translated, it gives CATKGGARTDTQYF.

The chain joins TRBV28 to TRBJ1-1, with a possible D match to TRBD1 (6 bases). Germline loops: CDR1 MDHEN, CDR2 SYDVKM. This CDR3 is 14 amino acids long. The V end was cut by 5 bases, the J end by 1 base, with 11 bases between. The CDR3 DNA reads TGTGCCAGCAGTCCAGGGGCCGCGAACACTGAAGCTTTCTTT. Protein product: CASSPGAANTEAFF.

This clonotype was picked up a small number of times. The chain is built from TRBV12-3 or TRBV12-4 and TRBJ1-1, with D unresolved. V lost 4 bases, J lost 0 bases, and 12 bases lay in between. The CDR3 covers 15 residues. The CDR3 protein is CASSYLPTLNTEAFF. For the CDR3, the DNA is TGTGCCAGCAGTTATCTCCCGACATTGAACACTGAAGCTTTCTTT.

The chain employs TRBV28 and TRBJ2-3; D might be TRBD1 or TRBD2, each matching 6 bases. Trimming stripped 1 base from V and 3 bases from J, with 14 bases between. In germline, CDR1 is MDHEN, CDR2 SYDVKM. CDR3 length equals 16 residues. This CDR3 is CASSLLGGFVTDTQYF. As DNA, the CDR3 is TGTGCCAGCAGTTTATTGGGGGGCTTCGTGACAGATACGCAGTATTTT.

This clonotype showed up just a few times. The J gene is TRBJ2-7, the V gene TRBV20-1, with D possibly being TRBD2 (5 bases). This CDR3 has 15 residues. The germline V gene encodes CDR1 DFQATT and CDR2 SNEGSKA (reference sequence). The V gene lost 0 bases and the J gene lost 0 bases, with 12 bases spanning the gap. CDR3 bases: TGCAGTGCTAGAGATCTACCTGGGAGCTCCTACGAGCAGTACTTC. This codes for CSARDLPGSSYEQYF.

This sequence joins TRBV4-1 and TRBJ1-2; D call uncertain. V lost 2 bases and J 2 bases, leaving 12 bases between the germline ends. The CDR3 covers 15 residues. The V gene's germline CDR1 is MGHRA and CDR2 YSYEKL. CDR3 in DNA: TGCGCCAGCAGCCAACCCCGGGAATCCAACTATGGCTACACCTTC. Protein sequence: CASSQPRESNYGYTF.

This clonotype occurred a few times. The chain carries TRBV2 and TRBJ2-6; D is uncertain. This CDR3 contains 14 residues. The germline V gene has CDR1 SNHLY and CDR2 FYNNEI. V gave up 10 bases and J gave up 0 bases, with 10 bases separating them. This chain's CDR3 is CATKGISGANVLTF. The CDR3 nucleotides are TGTGCCACAAAAGGGATCTCTGGGGCCAACGTCCTGACTTTC. Together with reference TRBV2 and TRBJ2-6, the CDR3 gives the full variable domain: EPEVTQTPSHQVTQMGQEVILRCVPISNHLYFYWYRQILGQKVEFLVSFYNNEISEKSEIFDDQFSVERPDGSNFTLKIRSTKLEDSAMYFCATKGISGANVLTFGAGSRLTVL.

This sequence joins TRBV12-3 or TRBV12-4 and TRBJ2-3, with TRBD2 as a possible D gene (6 bases). CDR3 size: 14 residues. Trimming pared 1 base from V and 6 bases from J, leaving 11 bases between. CDR3 DNA sequence: TGTGCCAGCAGTTTAGGCGGGAAGGGCGATACGCAGTATTTT. Its translation is CASSLGGKGDTQYF.

The genes are TRBV25-1 and TRBJ2-7; maybe TRBD2 (5 bases). This CDR3 spans 15 amino acids. Germline V gives CDR1 MGHDK, CDR2 SYGVNS. V lost 2 bases, J lost 2 bases, and 13 bases lay in between. The CDR3 nucleotides read TGTGCCAGCAGTGAACCTTCGAGGGCTACCTACGAGCAGTACTTC. Translation: CASSEPSRATYEQYF.

This chain joins TRBV25-1 and TRBJ1-2; D call uncertain. The CDR3 runs to 12 residues. The germline V gene encodes CDR1 MGHDK and CDR2 SYGVNS. The ends were cut back, 1 base at V and 5 bases at J, with 5 bases in the middle. This CDR3 reads CASSESRYGYTF. The CDR3 DNA sequence: TGTGCCAGCAGTGAATCTCGATATGGCTACACCTTC.

The CDR3 DNA is TGTGCCAGCAGCCAGGTGGGACTAGCGGGAGACCAAGAGACCCAGTACTTC. This encodes CASSQVGLAGDQETQYF. This rearrangement joins TRBV4-2 to TRBJ2-5; 14 bases line up with TRBD2. The CDR3 consists of 17 residues. The germline V gene has CDR1 LGHNA and CDR2 YNFKEQ. V lost 3 bases and J lost 0; bases outside the gene matches: 3.